One sample yielded the 19 T cell receptor beta chains listed below, sequenced in a study of cytomegalovirus exposure and HLA in healthy donors (dated by TCRdb to the late 2010s). Libraries were built with the immunoSEQ multiplex PCR assay. TCRdb mirrors the immuneACCESS table, restricted to in-frame sequences. Some clones are absent from its copies; in checked studies, under half trace to an unresolved V gene, and the reason for the others is unknown. The sample data list more than 140,000 clones, and roughly 91% of these were observed just once. The ten largest account for about 3.1% of the sample. The sequencing input was PBMCs. These receptors originate from a woman aged 18-30 years in good health and CMV-seropositive.

This chain joins TRBV19 and TRBJ2-7; TRBD1 aligns across 11 bases. This CDR3 has 15 amino acids. The germline CDR1 and CDR2 sequences are LNHDA and SQIVND (reference sequence). V lost 3 bases to trimming and J lost 6 bases; unmatched junction nucleotides: 7. The CDR3 bases are TGTGCCAGTAGTATTCGTGGACAGGGGGCTTCCGAGCAGTACTTC. The encoded protein is CASSIRGQGASEQYF.

This clone was observed once. V gene TRBV28 combines with J gene TRBJ2-2; D not certain. V dropped 7 bases and J dropped 2 bases, with 11 bases sitting between them. Germline CDR1 and CDR2: MDHEN and SYDVKM. This CDR3 is built from 14 residues. The DNA of the CDR3 is TGTGCCAGCACCGGAGAAAGTAACACCGGGGAGCTGTTTTTT. It is translated as CASTGESNTGELFF.

This clone was detected a few times. This chain joins TRBV5-5 and TRBJ1-1; the match to TRBD1 covers 10 bases. CDR3 length: 13 residues. Germline CDR1 and CDR2: SGHKS and YYEKEE (reference sequence). With 0 bases clipped from V and 7 bases from J, the junction kept 0 bases outside the gene matches. The chain's CDR3 is CASSLGTGGEAFF. In DNA, the CDR3 is TGTGCCAGCAGCTTGGGGACAGGGGGTGAAGCTTTCTTT. Variable domain in full (rest from reference TRBV5-5 and TRBJ1-1): DAGVTQSPTHLIKTRGQQVTLRCSPISGHKSVSWYQQVLGQGPQFIFQYYEKEERGRGNFPDRFSARQFPNYSSELNVNALLLGDSALYLCASSLGTGGEAFFGQGTRLTVV.

The V and J genes are TRBV9 and TRBJ2-1; D is possibly TRBD2 (6 bases). The CDR3 has 15 amino acids. CDR1 SGDLS and CDR2 YYNGEE come from the germline V gene. Trimming removed 0 bases at V and 7 bases at J, with 14 bases between. The CDR3: CASSVGLALGNEQFF. The CDR3 region has the DNA TGTGCCAGCAGCGTAGGCCTAGCGCTAGGGAATGAGCAGTTCTTC. The full variable domain, its missing parts supplied by reference TRBV9 and TRBJ2-1, is DSGVTQTPKHLITATGQRVTLRCSPRSGDLSVYWYQQSLDQGLQFLIQYYNGEERAKGNILERFSAQQFPDLHSELNLSSLELGDSALYFCASSVGLALGNEQFFGPGTRLTVL.

The sample holds many counts of this clone. V is TRBV2 and J is TRBJ1-5; TRBD1 agrees at 10 bases. This CDR3 spans 14 amino acids. CDR1 is SNHLY and CDR2 is FYNNEI in the germline V gene. Trimming cost V 7 bases and J 7 bases; bases outside gene matches: 7. CDR3 nucleotides: TGTGCCAGCATTAGGGACAGGGGCAGCCAGCCCCAGCATTTT. It codes for CASIRDRGSQPQHF.

This clone showed up just a few times. CDR3 in DNA: TGTGCCAGCAGTTTATCGTTCCTAGAGCAGTACTTC. Its protein is CASSLSFLEQYF. The chain uses TRBV28 and TRBJ2-7; D remains ambiguous. Germline CDR1 is MDHEN and CDR2 is SYDVKM. V was cut by 1 base and J by 7 bases, with 8 bases left in between. The CDR3 runs 12 residues.

The gene calls are TRBV19 and TRBJ2-1; TRBD2 aligns across 7 bases. CDR3 length: 17 residues. CDR1 and CDR2 (germline): LNHDA, SQIVND (reference sequence). The ends lost 7 bases at V and 9 bases at J; junction bases unmatched: 21. The DNA for the CDR3 is TGTGCCAGTACCCACCGGTTCGGCGGGAGAGTCCTACCTGAGCAGTTCTTC. Amino acids: CASTHRFGGRVLPEQFF.

V and J are TRBV16 and TRBJ2-5; D is uncertain. The CDR3 covers 11 residues. V was shortened by 2 bases and J by 5 bases, with 3 bases between the two germline ends. From germline, CDR1 is KGHSY and CDR2 FQNENV. In nucleotides, the CDR3 is TGTGCCAGCAGCCAACTTGAGACCCAGTACTTC. This gives the protein CASSQLETQYF.

This chain uses TRBV29-1 with TRBJ2-1; 9 bases line up with TRBD2. This CDR3 is 14 amino acids long. The trim removed 6 bases at V and 5 bases at J, leaving 8 bases unmatched. The germline V gene encodes CDR1 SQVTM and CDR2 ANQGSEA. The CDR3 region has the DNA TGCAGCGTCAAGGGCGGGAGGGAAAACAATGAGCAGTTCTTC. Protein sequence: CSVKGGRENNEQFF.

This clone was counted once. The gene calls are TRBV29-1 and TRBJ2-1; perhaps TRBD2 as D (5 bases). V was pared by 3 bases and J by 0 bases, with 12 bases between. The germline gives CDR1 SQVTM, CDR2 ANQGSEA. There are 15 residues in the CDR3. The CDR3, as DNA: TGCAGCGTTGAGGGAGAACATCGCTCCTACAATGAGCAGTTCTTC. Protein: CSVEGEHRSYNEQFF.

In regard to this clone: One end of the junction varies from germline; a read error may be responsible. The CDR3 is CASSINGPSTEQYF. The CDR3 DNA follows: TGTGCCAGTAGTATAAACGGCCCCTCTACGGAGCAGTACTTT. The chain carries TRBV19 and TRBJ2-7, with D uncertain. This CDR3 contains 14 residues. The germline V gene has CDR1 LNHDA and CDR2 SQIVND (reference sequence).

The gene calls are TRBV2 and TRBJ1-5, with D possibly being TRBD1 (6 bases). Germline lookup yields CDR1 SNHLY and CDR2 FYNNEI. The germline V and J ends were trimmed by 4 bases and 4 bases, with 20 bases remaining between them. The CDR3 runs 17 residues. The CDR3 DNA reads TGTGCCAGCAGTGGGGGGCTCGGGTACAGGGAGAATCAGCCCCAGCATTTT. Amino acids: CASSGGLGYRENQPQHF. The full variable domain, in which reference TRBV2 and TRBJ1-5 provide the parts outside the CDR3, is EPEVTQTPSHQVTQMGQEVILRCVPISNHLYFYWYRQILGQKVEFLVSFYNNEISEKSEIFDDQFSVERPDGSNFTLKIRSTKLEDSAMYFCASSGGLGYRENQPQHFGDGTRLSIL.

This chain links TRBV5-4 with TRBJ2-1; TRBD2 agrees at 9 bases. CDR3 length: 13 amino acids. Germline CDR1 is SGHNT and CDR2 is YYREEE (reference sequence). V lost 4 bases, J lost 9 bases, and 5 bases stayed unmatched. The CDR3, as DNA: TGTGCCAGCAGCCTAACTAGCGGGCTTGAGCAGTTCTTC. Translation gives CASSLTSGLEQFF.

The chain couples TRBV2 to TRBJ1-5; D is ambiguous. Germline V gene data show CDR1 as SNHLY and CDR2 as FYNNEI. The CDR3 contains 10 residues. With 8 bases removed from V and 6 bases from J, the gap between germline ends came to 5 bases. As DNA, the CDR3 is TGTGCCAGCGGCCGTCAGCCCCAGCATTTT. Amino acids: CASGRQPQHF.

This chain joins TRBV27 and TRBJ2-7, with D possibly TRBD2 on 5 matching bases. CDR3 length: 14 amino acids. The V gene's germline CDR1 is MNHEY and CDR2 SMNVEV (reference sequence). Trimming took 2 bases from V and 2 from J, leaving 10 bases between them. CDR3 in amino acids: CASSLIALTYEQYF. CDR3 bases: TGTGCCAGCAGTTTAATAGCGTTGACCTACGAGCAGTACTTC.

The chain's CDR3 is CASSPRGTSGMHGYEQYF. The DNA for the CDR3 is TGTGCCAGCAGTCCCCGCGGGACTAGCGGGATGCACGGATACGAGCAGTACTTC. This rearrangement joins TRBV27 to TRBJ2-7, with TRBD2 matching over 13 bases. From germline, CDR1 is MNHEY and CDR2 SMNVEV (reference sequence). V was clipped by 5 bases and J by 4 bases; unmatched bases: 14. This CDR3 has 18 residues.

The chain has TRBV27 and TRBJ2-7; a weak D match, TRBD2 (6 bases). CDR1 MNHEY and CDR2 SMNVEV come from the germline V gene (reference sequence). V lost 6 bases, J lost 3 bases, and 21 bases lay in between. The CDR3 covers 16 residues. This CDR3 reads CASSFRAVDSGYEQYF. In DNA form, the CDR3 reads TGTGCCAGCAGCTTTAGGGCCGTTGATAGCGGCTACGAGCAGTACTTC.

The chain is built from TRBV6-5 and TRBJ1-1; D is unresolved. The germline CDR1 and CDR2 sequences are MNHEY and SVGAGI. Trimming took 2 bases from V and 0 from J, leaving 10 bases between them. The CDR3 loop spans 15 amino acids. The CDR3 region is CASSYLPRMNTEAFF. CDR3 bases: TGTGCCAGCAGTTACCTTCCGAGGATGAACACTGAAGCTTTCTTT.

This chain links TRBV28 with TRBJ2-2; 8 positions match TRBD1. V lost 5 bases and J lost 8; bases outside the gene matches: 16. The CDR3 totals 17 residues. Germline CDR1 MDHEN, CDR2 SYDVKM. In DNA form, the CDR3 reads TGTGCCAGCAGTCAATTTGGGGATGGACAGGGCGAGGGGGAGCTGTTTTTT. It codes for CASSQFGDGQGEGELFF.